The T cell receptor (beta chain) described here comes from a study of Graves' ophthalmopathy and Graves' hyperthyroidism (dated by TCRdb to 2016 to 2019). Describing the broader study: Peripheral blood was collected at initial diagnosis, prior to any treatment. TCR beta repertoire signatures were used to distinguish Graves' ophthalmopathy from Graves' hyperthyroidism and to predict progression to ophthalmopathy. In total, 135 blood samples were TCR-sequenced: approximately 42 ophthalmopathy, 80 or so hyperthyroidism and some 17 hyperthyroidism-to-ophthalmopathy patients. A discovery set of 95 to 100 patients (approximately 45 ophthalmopathy, just over 55 stable hyperthyroidism) was enrolled to explore V-J signatures distinguishing ophthalmopathy from hyperthyroidism. An independent validation cohort was composed of fewer than 20 hyperthyroidism patients and about 16 patients who later progressed from hyperthyroidism to ophthalmopathy. T-cell repertoires of thyroid tissue and blood were compared in 5 or 6 hyperthyroidism patients. Following sample collection, hyperthyroidism patients were given methimazole at a starting dose of 30 mg daily, and ophthalmopathy patients were given high-dose intravenous methylprednisolone.

The ophthalmopathy patients had moderately to severely active disease, with a Clinical Activity Score of 3 or higher, a NOSPECS grade of 4 or higher, and a disease duration of less than 3 months. Patients with other autoimmune diseases, uncontrolled infections, pregnancy or lactation were excluded from the study. Diagnosis relied on clinical symptoms, serum thyroxine, TRAb, thyroid ultrasound and orbital computed tomography. Ficoll-Paque density gradient centrifugation was used to isolate PBMCs from under 11 ml of fresh peripheral blood. Total RNA was extracted with Trizol reagent and quality-checked on an Agilent 2100 Bioanalyzer. Trimming at the junction amounts to 5 bases on V and 3 bases on J, and the germline ends lie 11 bases apart. The CDR3 spans 13 residues, from the cysteine through the phenylalanine. Solely the CDR3 DNA is kept, with 39 bases framed from the first base. The germline V gene gives CDR1 as KGHSH and CDR2 as LQKENI.

For repertoire sequencing, the TCR beta CDR3 regions were amplified from RNA transcripts. The first round of RT-PCR was done with HTBI primers and the Qiagen OneStep RT-PCR kit, and was followed by a second round of multiplex PCR, then size selection and purification. Sequencing of the libraries was carried out on an Illumina HiSeq2000 in paired-end mode with 100 bp reads. Processing in the source paper ran as follows. Reads were processed with SOAPnuke, discarding reads with adapters, uncalled bases, mean Phred below 15, or no exact constant-primer or identifier match. COPE v1.2.5 was used to merge high-quality paired reads. Each unique nucleotide sequence was treated as a clonotype, and MiTCR v1.1 was used to align the clonotypes to the IMGT TRB V, D and J references. Analysis was restricted to V-J combinations with a frequency above 0.0001, which covered roughly 99% of repertoires. A TCR clonal expansion and chaos score per V-J combination was defined as the ratio of F50 clonal expansion to chaos observed in the TCRdist matrix. Welch's t-statistics and random forest were used to reduce features to approximately 13 V-J combinations, which were fed into a naive Bayes classifier. The similarity between thyroid and blood repertoires was quantified using the Morisita-Horn index. TCRdb itself trimmed the public reads at Q25 with fastp, ran MiXCR and retained productive beta chains. For every CDR3 protein sequence, its rows merge into one entry that carries the most common genes and DNA. For this entry, the V and J calls and clone size follow TCRdb and not the study's own pipeline. Here the sample has 200,000 to 250,000 distinct CDR3 sequences; 45% occur a single time. The ten largest clones take up less than 60% of the sample.

As regards this clonotype: No cognate antigen has been identified for it. No much larger clonotype is one base removed from it; base qualities were not supplied.

General findings and caveats noted by the study authors: No statistical method was used to set the sample size in advance, and the investigators knew which group each participant was assigned to. In cross-validation, the 13-signature model distinguished ophthalmopathy from stable hyperthyroidism with around 90% sensitivity and about 81% specificity, while in the test set the corresponding values were about 79% and 69%. Among expanded thyroid clonotypes with frequency above 0.001, most also showed up in blood, which suggests that blood repertoires may reflect the thyroid immune response. In validation, the model predicted ophthalmopathy progression with 70.59% sensitivity and 72% to 80% specificity; approximately 12 predicted patients were CT-confirmed with GO in a median of about 6.2 months.

The receptor chain draws on TRBV18 and TRBJ2-7, and TRBD1 may be the D gene, going by 6 matching bases. The source of this sequence is an adult man with Graves' ophthalmopathy. Sequencing was performed on peripheral blood. The CDR3 in this case is CASSATGYYEQYF. The sequence in DNA is TGTGCCAGCTCAGCAACAGGGTACTACGAGCAGTACTTC.